The present T cell receptor (beta chain) was sequenced within a study of regulatory T cells in long-lasting Graves disease. At the level of the study: Persistence in Graves' disease required over 5 years of antithyroid drugs plus positive TSH receptor antibodies. Study-wide points: Persistent Graves' patients showed reduced TCR diversity versus newly diagnosed patients. Since the sample size was small, accuracy may have been reduced.

This clonotype was recorded a few times. Its antigen is undetermined. The CDR3 covers 13 residues. Trimming removed 6 bases at V and 7 bases at J, with 19 bases between. Germline CDR1 and CDR2: DFQATT and SNEGSKA (reference sequence). The time point is: persistent/refractory GD, antithyroid drugs over 5 years with positive TRAb. PBMC RNA served as the TCR library source. Sequencing libraries for TCR beta were prepared with iRepertoire HTBI primers and Arm-PCR of CDR3 regions. In the authors' workflow: Gene usage covered about 62 TRBV and 14 to 15 TRBJ segments. TCRdb itself ran the multiplex PCR reads through MiXCR, one entry per CDR3 protein. TCRdb's processing, not the authors', yielded these V and J calls. Here the sample spans 300,000 to 350,000 distinct CDR3 sequences, 15% to 20% being singletons.

This TCR was sampled from a female donor with Graves disease. V gene TRBV20-1 combines with J gene TRBJ2-7; tentative D call: TRBD2 (7 bases). Source: peripheral blood mononuclear cells (PBMCs), taken when the disease was refractory, from a patient treated with antithyroid drugs. The CDR3 loop reads CSAPGAGEREQYF. CDR3 bases: TGCAGTGCCCCAGGGGCGGGAGAGAGGGAGCAGTACTTC.